Sequencing of this T cell receptor (beta chain) was carried out in a study of blood T cell repertoires in COVID-19. TCRdb's copy holds only in-frame clones and misses some; the assay was immunoSEQ multiplex PCR. The repertoire consists of about half a million clones, with roughly 87% occurring once and the leading ten covering approximately 0.9%. The CDR3 sequence is 15 residues long. V lost 7 bases, J lost 6 bases, and 19 bases lay in between. CDR1 is MDHEN, CDR2 SYDVKM, per germline. The specimen sequenced was peripheral blood. The TCR sequence derives from a man younger than 35 with COVID-19, enrolled during active disease. V gene TRBV28 combines with J gene TRBJ1-5; D not certain. The CDR3, as DNA: TGTGCCAGCATACAATTCGGAACATCGGGTCAGCCCCAGCATTTT. Translated: CASIQFGTSGQPQHF.